Listed below are T cell receptor beta chains from one sample, sequenced in a study of blood T cell repertoires in COVID-19. Data came from immunoSEQ multiplex PCR; TCRdb stores just in-frame clones and leaves some out. The sample contains 48,000 or so clones, under 90% of which appear only once. The specimen sequenced was peripheral blood. The receptors were gathered from a woman aged 55 to 70 with acute or convalescent COVID-19. CDR3s include the opening cysteine and the closing phenylalanine or tryptophan. D genes are given only for firm matches.

j_gene: TRBJ2-2; d_gene: -; v_gene: TRBV6-5; CDR3nt: TGTGCCAGCCGGGTGACAGGATACACCGGGGAGCTGTTTTTT; CDR3aa: CASRVTGYTGELFF
j_gene: TRBJ2-2; d_gene: -; v_gene: TRBV4-3; CDR3nt: TGCGCCAGCAGCCAAAACGGCGGGGCGAACACCGGGGAGCTGTTTTTT; CDR3aa: CASSQNGGANTGELFF
j_gene: TRBJ1-2; d_gene: -; v_gene: TRBV11-1; CDR3nt: TGTGCCAGCAGCTTGGGCCTCGCCAGCTATGGCTACACCTTC; CDR3aa: CASSLGLASYGYTF
j_gene: TRBJ2-5; d_gene: -; v_gene: TRBV6-5; CDR3nt: TGTGCCAGCAGTCTTACAGGGAGTGGAGAGACCCAGTACTTC; CDR3aa: CASSLTGSGETQYF
j_gene: TRBJ2-7; d_gene: TRBD1; v_gene: TRBV5-6; CDR3nt: TGTGCCAGCAGCTTTTCCCCCGGGACAGGGACCTACGAGCAGTACTTC; CDR3aa: CASSFSPGTGTYEQYF
j_gene: TRBJ2-1; d_gene: -; v_gene: TRBV12-3/TRBV12-4; CDR3nt: TGTGCCAGCAGTTTAGTGGTACTCAATGAGCAGTTCTTC; CDR3aa: CASSLVVLNEQFF
j_gene: TRBJ1-1; d_gene: -; v_gene: TRBV11-3; CDR3nt: TGTGCCAGCAGCTTGTCAATGAACACTGAAGCTTTCTTT; CDR3aa: CASSLSMNTEAFF
j_gene: TRBJ1-1; d_gene: TRBD1; v_gene: TRBV3-1/TRBV3-2; CDR3nt: TGTGCCAGCAGCCCCCCCGGGACAGCCGGAAACACTGAAGCTTTCTTT; CDR3aa: CASSPPGTAGNTEAFF
j_gene: TRBJ1-6; d_gene: -; v_gene: TRBV6-5; CDR3nt: TGTGCCAGCAGTTACTCGAGGGTTCCACCCCTCCACTTT; CDR3aa: CASSYSRVPPLHF
j_gene: TRBJ2-1; d_gene: -; v_gene: TRBV15; CDR3nt: TGTGCCACCAGTGCCGAGGCAGGGGCGAGCTACAATGAGCAGTTCTTC; CDR3aa: CATSAEAGASYNEQFF
j_gene: TRBJ2-7; d_gene: TRBD2; v_gene: TRBV6-1; CDR3nt: TGTGCCAGCAGTGAAGCTATGACTAGCGGGAGTTACGAGCAGTACTTC; CDR3aa: CASSEAMTSGSYEQYF
j_gene: TRBJ2-4; d_gene: -; v_gene: TRBV3-1/TRBV3-2; CDR3nt: TGTGCCAGCAGCCAAGTAGGCCAGGGGAGCAACATTCAGTACTTC; CDR3aa: CASSQVGQGSNIQYF
j_gene: TRBJ1-2; d_gene: -; v_gene: TRBV9; CDR3nt: TGTGCCAGCAGCGTAGGAGGCAGAAACTATGGCTACACCTTC; CDR3aa: CASSVGGRNYGYTF
j_gene: TRBJ2-7; d_gene: TRBD1; v_gene: TRBV6-2/TRBV6-3; CDR3nt: TGTGCCAGCAGTTGGGGGAGACAGGGTCTGGGCGAGCAGTACTTC; CDR3aa: CASSWGRQGLGEQYF
j_gene: TRBJ1-2; d_gene: -; v_gene: TRBV19; CDR3nt: TGTGCCAGTACCCCAGGCCCGCCGCCCAACTATGGCTACACCTTC; CDR3aa: CASTPGPPPNYGYTF
j_gene: TRBJ1-1; d_gene: -; v_gene: TRBV5-1; CDR3nt: TGCGCCAGCAGCTTCAACAGGGCGAACACTGAAGCTTTCTTT; CDR3aa: CASSFNRANTEAFF
j_gene: TRBJ2-7; d_gene: TRBD1; v_gene: TRBV3-1/TRBV3-2; CDR3nt: TGTGCCAGCAGCCTACAACGCCGGGACAGGTGGTCCTACGAGCAGTACTTC; CDR3aa: CASSLQRRDRWSYEQYF
j_gene: TRBJ2-3; d_gene: -; v_gene: TRBV5-8; CDR3nt: TGTGCCAGCAGCTTGTCCTGGGGCAGCACAGATACGCAGTATTTT; CDR3aa: CASSLSWGSTDTQYF
j_gene: TRBJ2-5; d_gene: TRBD2; v_gene: TRBV6-5; CDR3nt: TGTGCCAGCAGTCTAACTAGCGGGGGAAAGACCCAGTACTTC; CDR3aa: CASSLTSGGKTQYF
j_gene: TRBJ2-7; d_gene: -; v_gene: TRBV3-1/TRBV3-2; CDR3nt: TGTGCCAGCAGCCAAGCTGGGGCTGCCTACGAGCAGTACTTC; CDR3aa: CASSQAGAAYEQYF